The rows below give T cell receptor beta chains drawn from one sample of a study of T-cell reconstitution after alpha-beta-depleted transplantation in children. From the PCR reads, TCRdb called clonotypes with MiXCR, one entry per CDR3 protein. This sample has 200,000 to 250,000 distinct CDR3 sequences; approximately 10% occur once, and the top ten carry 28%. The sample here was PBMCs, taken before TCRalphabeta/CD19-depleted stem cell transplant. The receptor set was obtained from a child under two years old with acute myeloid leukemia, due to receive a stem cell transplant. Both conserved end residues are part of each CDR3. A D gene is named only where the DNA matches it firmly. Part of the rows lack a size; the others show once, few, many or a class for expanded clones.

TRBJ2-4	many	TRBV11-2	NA	TGTGCCAGCCGCCAAGGGATAGCCAAAAACATTCAGTACTTC	CASRQGIAKNIQYF
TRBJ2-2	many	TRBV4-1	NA	TGCGCCAGCAGCCCAACGGTTCCGAGACTAGGTTTTGGAGATTTTACCGGGGAGCTGTTTTTT	CASSPTVPRLGFGDFTGELFF
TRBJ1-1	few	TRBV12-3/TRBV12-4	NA	TGTACCAGCAGTCCTACGATGGGCCGCCCCCAAGGCCAACTAGAAGCTTTCTTT	CTSSPTMGRPQGQLEAFF
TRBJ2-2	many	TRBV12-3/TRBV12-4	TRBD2	TGTGCCAGCAGCCCCCGGGGGGGGGCGCGAACCGGGGAGCTGTTTTTT	CASSPRGGARTGELFF
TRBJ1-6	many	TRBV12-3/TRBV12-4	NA	TGTGCCAGCAGGGAAGGACAGTATAATTCACCCCTCCACTTT	CASREGQYNSPLHF
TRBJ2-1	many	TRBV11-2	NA	TGTGCCAGCAGCTTAGGGGCCGCGACAAGCTCCTACAATGAGCAGTTCTTC	CASSLGAATSSYNEQFF
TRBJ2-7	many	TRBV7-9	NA	TGTGCCAGCAGCTTACAAAACTACGAGCAGTACTTC	CASSLQNYEQYF
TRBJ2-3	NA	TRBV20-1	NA	TGCAGTGCTAGAGGGAACGAGATTCCTCGCACTGATACGCAGTATTTT	CSARGNEIPRTDTQYF
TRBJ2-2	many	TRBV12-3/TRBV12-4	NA	TGTGCCAGCAGTTTGTGGGCTGACACCGGGGAGCTGTTTTTT	CASSLWADTGELFF
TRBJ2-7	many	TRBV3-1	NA	TGTGCCAGCAGCTACCAATACGAGCAGTACTTC	CASSYQYEQYF